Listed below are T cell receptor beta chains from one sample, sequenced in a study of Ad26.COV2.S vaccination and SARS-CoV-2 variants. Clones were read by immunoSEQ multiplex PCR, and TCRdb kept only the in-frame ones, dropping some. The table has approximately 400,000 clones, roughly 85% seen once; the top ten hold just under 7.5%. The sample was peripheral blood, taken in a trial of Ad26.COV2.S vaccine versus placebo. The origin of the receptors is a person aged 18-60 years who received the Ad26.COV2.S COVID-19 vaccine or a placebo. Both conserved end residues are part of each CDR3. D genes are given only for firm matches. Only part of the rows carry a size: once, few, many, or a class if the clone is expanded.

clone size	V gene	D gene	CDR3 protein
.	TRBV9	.	CASSDPGRTTSPLHF
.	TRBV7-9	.	CASSLINRDTEAFF
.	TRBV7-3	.	CASSLNPPGLNSPLHF
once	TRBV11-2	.	CASSRSGVGSNEQFF
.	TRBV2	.	CASSEAGSRSYNSPLHF
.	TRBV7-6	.	CASSSISRGEQFF
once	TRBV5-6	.	CASSLVAEGYTF
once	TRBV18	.	CASSQGSSEAFF
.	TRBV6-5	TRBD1	CASSYSSRGSYGYTF
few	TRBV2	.	CASSLDANNQPQHF
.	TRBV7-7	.	CASSLGGAEVSTNSPLHF
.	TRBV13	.	CASSILHQGAGANVLTF
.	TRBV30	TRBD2	CAWSEEGLAGGPSGTQYF
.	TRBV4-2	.	CASSQDPGVDTGANVLTF
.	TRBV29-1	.	CSVVASGGYTF
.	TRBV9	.	CASSVNRREYGANVLTF
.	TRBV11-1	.	CASRSDRWGDTQYF
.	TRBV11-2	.	CASSPLRTRPQETQYF
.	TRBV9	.	CASSVSPGPYEQYF
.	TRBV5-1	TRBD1	CASSSIYRGRETQYF
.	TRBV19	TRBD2	CASSPGLAILYTQYF
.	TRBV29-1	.	CSVDRAPLNEQFF
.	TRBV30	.	CAWSRRGGKSQPQHF
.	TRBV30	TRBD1	CAWSVQGYEQYF
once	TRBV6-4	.	CASSDGGGSRQTSPLHF
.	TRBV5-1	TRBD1	CASSPQPGQETGELFF
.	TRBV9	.	CASSSGFSSYNEQFF
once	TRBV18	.	CASSLGRLNEQFF
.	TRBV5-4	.	CASSRGTEAFF
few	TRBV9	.	CASSGGRLQETQYF
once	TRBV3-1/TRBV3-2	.	CASSPLQGRPMNTEAFF
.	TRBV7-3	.	CASSLQGGQPQHF
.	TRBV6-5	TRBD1	CASRGQYTGELFF
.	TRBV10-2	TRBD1	CASSPGQDSPLHF
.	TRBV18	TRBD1	CASSPLARGITEAFF
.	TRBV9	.	CASSVVGGNTEAFF
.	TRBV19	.	CASSMGSALNQPQHF
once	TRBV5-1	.	CASSFDIIKSGNTIYF
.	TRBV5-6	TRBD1	CASSWDRGYEQYF
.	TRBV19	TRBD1	CASSYGTGVAGANVLTF
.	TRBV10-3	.	CAISFFSGSDEQYF
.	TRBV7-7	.	CASSAYPRGAGNTIYF
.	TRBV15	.	CATSRGEGSLNTEAFF
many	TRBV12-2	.	CASRPPRGLREQYF
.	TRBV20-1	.	CSLASYNEQFF
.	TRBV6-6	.	CASSYGQGNIQYF
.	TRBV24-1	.	CATSRAGSYNEQFF
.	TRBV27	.	CASSLSAGALVGELFF
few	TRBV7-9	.	CASSPIGRGSSSYEQYF
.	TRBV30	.	CAWTLQPSSGNTIYF
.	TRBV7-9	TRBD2	CASSSSLSGRAYNEQFF
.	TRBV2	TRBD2	CASSEADLAGRETQYF
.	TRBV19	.	CASSTTGNTEAFF
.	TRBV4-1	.	CASSQESLGRSPLHF
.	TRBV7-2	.	CASSTDLFSEQFF
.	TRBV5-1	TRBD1	CASSSQGGPNEKLFF
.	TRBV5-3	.	CARSLAAGAQETQYF
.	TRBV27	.	CASSQGPFEQYF